The rows below give T cell receptor beta chains drawn from one sample of a study of regulatory T cells in long-lasting Graves disease. In TCRdb, the multiplex PCR reads were re-called with MiXCR into one record per CDR3 protein. Found here are 400,000 to 550,000 distinct CDR3 sequences, about 15% of them singletons; the top ten hold 20% to 25%. This same sample was also part of a study on T cells in Graves' hyperthyroidism and ophthalmopathy.

The specimen comprised peripheral blood mononuclear cells (PBMCs), sampled at new diagnosis, from a patient treated with antithyroid drugs. These receptors originate from a woman between 18 and 30 years old with Graves disease. CDR3s include the opening cysteine and the closing phenylalanine or tryptophan. D genes are given only for firm matches. Size values are once, few and many counts, or a class for expanded clones, and some rows have none.

v_call,j_call,d_call,clone_size,cdr3_nt,cdr3_aa
TRBV29-1,TRBJ2-1,NA,many,TGCAGCGTTGAGCACACCAGCCAGGATGAGCAGTTCTTC,CSVEHTSQDEQFF
TRBV3-1,TRBJ2-2,TRBD1,NA,TGTGCCAGCAGCGGGACAGGGGGTTACACCGGGGAGCTGTTTTTT,CASSGTGGYTGELFF
TRBV7-2,TRBJ1-1,NA,many,TGTGCCAGCATGGGCCCTGAAGCTTTCTTT,CASMGPEAFF
TRBV28,TRBJ2-1,NA,NA,TGTGCCAGCCAGGGCGTTAGCCCAAATGAGCAGTTCTTC,CASQGVSPNEQFF
TRBV28,TRBJ1-5,NA,many,TGTGCCAGCAGTTTACTTACAGGGAGCAATCAGCCCCAGCATTTT,CASSLLTGSNQPQHF
TRBV5-4,TRBJ2-1,TRBD2,NA,TGTGCCAGCAGCTTGCCCGACGGGGGGGCCCGGTACAATGAGCAGTTCTTC,CASSLPDGGARYNEQFF
TRBV12-3/TRBV12-4,TRBJ2-1,TRBD2,NA,TGTGCCAGCACGCTGGGGGTTAGCGGGAGTATGGGTGAGCAGTTCTTC,CASTLGVSGSMGEQFF
TRBV9,TRBJ2-3,NA,few,TGTGCCAGCAGCAATCCTTCTGGGAGTTCTAGCACAGATACGCAGTATTTT,CASSNPSGSSSTDTQYF
TRBV18,TRBJ1-1,TRBD1,few,TGTGCCAGCTCACCTCAGCAGGGGGTAGAGACGAACACTGAAGCTTTCTTT,CASSPQQGVETNTEAFF
TRBV14,TRBJ2-1,NA,few,TGTGCCAGCAGCCAAGTGAACCGTCATGAGCAGTTCTTC,CASSQVNRHEQFF
TRBV27,TRBJ1-1,NA,many,TGTGCCAGCAGTTATTTTCCCGGAGGGAACACTGAAGCTTTCTTT,CASSYFPGGNTEAFF
TRBV7-9,TRBJ2-7,NA,many,TGTGCCAGCAGCTTCATGGAGAGGTCTAGGAGGGAGCAGTACTTC,CASSFMERSRREQYF